These 24 T cell receptor beta chains originate from one sample sequenced in a study of blood T cell repertoires in COVID-19. The repertoire was sequenced with immunoSEQ multiplex PCR; TCRdb's copy has only in-frame clones and lacks some. The sample shows some 71,000 clones, about nine tenths of them seen only once. The sample consisted of peripheral blood. The receptors shown here come from a woman under 30 with acute or convalescent COVID-19.

This chain connects TRBV4-3 to TRBJ1-1; tentatively, D is TRBD1 (6 bases). Germline loops: CDR1 LGHNA, CDR2 YSLEER. CDR3 length: 14 residues. V lost 2 bases and J lost 0, with 7 bases in between. The CDR3 nucleotides are TGCGCCAGCAGCCAACAGGGGTTGAACACTGAAGCTTTCTTT. It yields the protein CASSQQGLNTEAFF.

The chain combines TRBV20-1 with TRBJ2-7; TRBD2 agrees at 11 bases. The CDR3 spans 11 residues. Germline-derived CDR1 and CDR2 are DFQATT and SNEGSKA (reference sequence). Trimming at V came to 6 bases and at J to 6 bases, leaving 1 base not matched to a gene. The CDR3 sequence: CSATSGVEQYF. The CDR3 coding sequence is TGCAGTGCGACTAGCGGGGTCGAGCAGTACTTC.

V usage is TRBV11-2 and J usage is TRBJ1-1; 7 bases are shared with TRBD1. This CDR3 region has 12 residues. CDR1 is SGHAT, CDR2 FQNNGV, per germline. Trimming took 2 bases from V and 10 from J; bases not matched to a gene: 4. CDR3 region: CASSLKTGIAFF. DNA of the CDR3: TGTGCCAGCAGCTTAAAGACAGGGATAGCTTTCTTT. The whole variable domain, remainder taken from reference TRBV11-2 and TRBJ1-1, is EAGVAQSPRYKIIEKRQSVAFWCNPISGHATLYWYQQILGQGPKLLIQFQNNGVVDDSQLPKDRFSAERLKGVDSTLKIQPAKLEDSAVYLCASSLKTGIAFFGQGTRLTVV.

This sequence joins TRBV7-9 and TRBJ2-4; D is uncertain. V gave up 3 bases and J gave up 0 bases, with 6 bases separating them. Germline CDR1 reads SEHNR; CDR2 reads FQNEAQ (reference sequence). The CDR3 is 14 residues long. Written as DNA, the CDR3 is TGTGCCAGCAGCTTCAGAATAGCCAAAAACATTCAGTACTTC. It translates to CASSFRIAKNIQYF.

V is TRBV4-1 and J is TRBJ1-4, with TRBD1 matching over 8 bases. The CDR3 sequence is 17 residues long. The ends lost 0 bases at V and 5 bases at J; junction bases unmatched: 8. Germline V gene lookup returns CDR1 MGHRA and CDR2 YSYEKL. The CDR3 reads CASSQDRWTGRNEKLFF. The CDR3, as DNA: TGCGCCAGCAGCCAAGATAGATGGACAGGGAGGAATGAAAAACTGTTTTTT.

The chain combines TRBV7-9 with TRBJ1-2; D might be TRBD1 (6 bases). Trimming took off 2 bases at V and 5 bases at J, with 15 bases between the two ends. The germline gives CDR1 SEHNR, CDR2 FQNEAQ (reference sequence). This CDR3 comprises 15 residues. The CDR3 nucleotides read TGTGCCAGCAGCTTAATACAGGGAGTCGGTTATGGCTACACCTTC. It translates to CASSLIQGVGYGYTF.

V usage is TRBV7-8 and J usage is TRBJ1-2; D is ambiguous. V lost 2 bases, J lost 3 bases, and 7 bases lay in between. This CDR3 spans 13 amino acids. Germline V gene lookup returns CDR1 SGHVS and CDR2 FQNEAQ. CDR3 in amino acids: CASSLLADYGYTF. CDR3 sequence (DNA): TGTGCCAGCAGCTTACTTGCGGACTATGGCTACACCTTC. The full variable domain, with the rest looked up from reference TRBV7-8 and TRBJ1-2, is GAGVSQSPRYKVAKRGQDVALRCDPISGHVSLFWYQQALGQGPEFLTYFQNEAQLDKSGLPSDRFFAERPEGSVSTLKIQRTQQEDSAVYLCASSLLADYGYTFGSGTRLTVV.

This clone was recorded once. The genes are TRBV2 and TRBJ2-7, with 8 nucleotides matching TRBD1. CDR3 length: 13 amino acids. CDR1 and CDR2 from the germline V gene are SNHLY and FYNNEI. V lost 6 bases to trimming and J lost 3 bases; unmatched junction nucleotides: 4. CDR3 region: CASRTGTGYEQYF. The DNA of the CDR3 is TGTGCCAGCAGAACCGGGACAGGCTACGAGCAGTACTTC.

The CDR3 here is CASSNRTNSYEQYF. The CDR3, as DNA: TGTGCCAGCAGTAACAGGACAAACTCCTACGAGCAGTACTTC. The rearrangement links TRBV28 to TRBJ2-7; weak D call: TRBD1 (5 bases). This CDR3 region has 14 residues. Trimming removed 5 bases from V and 0 bases from J, with 11 bases in between. Looked up from germline, CDR1 is MDHEN and CDR2 is SYDVKM.

The J gene is TRBJ2-7, the V gene TRBV12-3 or TRBV12-4; TRBD1 matches at 10 bases. CDR3 length: 11 residues. V lost 6 bases and J lost 9; bases outside the gene matches: 2. The CDR3 region has the DNA TGTGCCAGCAGCCGGACAGGGGGGCAGTACTTC. Translated, it gives CASSRTGGQYF.

This clone appeared a single time. The V gene is TRBV29-1, the J gene TRBJ2-7, with 7 positions matching TRBD1. The CDR3 is made up of 15 amino acids. V trimming: 0 bases; J trimming: 6 bases; junction bases outside the gene matches: 11. Germline V lookup: CDR1 SQVTM, CDR2 ANQGSEA. The CDR3 DNA reads as TGCAGCGTTGAAGAGCCGAGGGGGCGGTCTAGCGAGCAGTACTTC. Its translation: CSVEEPRGRSSEQYF.

V usage is TRBV5-5 and J usage is TRBJ2-5; 13 nucleotides align to TRBD2. Trimming took 2 bases from V and 5 from J; bases not matched to a gene: 6. Germline V lookup: CDR1 SGHKS, CDR2 YYEKEE (reference sequence). This CDR3 spans 16 amino acids. Here the CDR3 reads CASSLELAGGRETQYF. CDR3 sequence (DNA): TGTGCCAGCAGCTTAGAACTAGCGGGGGGGCGGGAGACCCAGTACTTC.

The chain uses TRBV29-1 and TRBJ2-7; tentative D call: TRBD1 (5 bases). The CDR3 has 12 amino acids. The V gene lost 4 bases and the J gene lost 5 bases, with 12 bases spanning the gap. Germline CDR1 SQVTM, CDR2 ANQGSEA. DNA for the CDR3: TGCAGCGTTGGGGCAGGGCAGGACGAGCAGTACTTC. This encodes CSVGAGQDEQYF.

The rearrangement uses TRBV3-1 (or the pseudogene TRBV3-2) and TRBJ2-7; possibly TRBD1 for D (6 bases). Germline assignment: CDR1 LGHDT and CDR2 YNNKEL (reference sequence). The CDR3 extends over 15 amino acids. Between the trimmed V and J ends, which lost 3 bases and 0 bases, there was a span of 12 bases. The CDR3 spells CASSHSPGASYEQYF. The CDR3 DNA is TGTGCCAGCAGCCATTCCCCAGGGGCCTCCTACGAGCAGTACTTC.

This chain joins TRBV23-1 and TRBJ2-3, with D possibly matching TRBD1 (6 bases). TRBV23-1 is given ORF status, its function remaining uncertain. The CDR3 runs 14 residues. The V gene lost 4 bases and the J gene lost 1 base, with 9 bases spanning the gap. The chain's CDR3 is CASSRDTRTDTQYF. The CDR3 DNA sequence: TGCGCCAGCAGTCGGGACACCCGCACAGATACGCAGTATTTT.

The genes are TRBV18 and TRBJ2-5; D gene unclear. Between the trimmed V and J ends, which lost 0 bases and 3 bases, there was a span of 8 bases. The CDR3 extends over 14 amino acids. CDR1 and CDR2 from the germline V gene are KGHSH and LQKENI. CDR3 in amino acids: CASSPPLAEETQYF. DNA of the CDR3: TGTGCCAGCTCACCACCCCTGGCGGAAGAGACCCAGTACTTC.

This clone has a single count. V and J are TRBV12-3 or TRBV12-4 and TRBJ2-7, with TRBD2 identical over 7 bases. V gave up 8 bases and J gave up 3 bases; unmatched junction bases: 1. The length of the CDR3 is 11 residues. CDR3 bases: TGTGCCAGCGGCGGGGGCTACGAGCAGTACTTC. Encoded protein: CASGGGYEQYF.

V usage is TRBV12-5 and J usage is TRBJ2-5; 10 bases agree with TRBD1. CDR3 length equals 15 residues. CDR1 is LGHNT and CDR2 is FRNRAP in the germline V gene. J was trimmed by 2 bases and V by 6 bases; bases with no gene match: 6. The CDR3 reads CASGLTGGLQETQYF. In DNA, the CDR3 is TGTGCTAGTGGGTTGACAGGGGGCCTACAAGAGACCCAGTACTTC. Drawing the rest from reference TRBV12-5 and TRBJ2-5, the complete variable domain is DARVTQTPRHKVTEMGQEVTMRCQPILGHNTVFWYRQTMMQGLELLAYFRNRAPLDDSGMPKDRFSAEMPDATLATLKIQPSEPRDSAVYFCASGLTGGLQETQYFGPGTRLLVL.

This sequence joins TRBV27 and TRBJ2-1; 7 nucleotides line up with TRBD2. The CDR3 is 15 amino acids. The V gene's germline CDR1 is MNHEY and CDR2 SMNVEV (reference sequence). The V segment lost 5 bases and the J segment 0 bases; nucleotides outside the gene matches: 4. The CDR3 reads CASSPRTSSYNEQFF. The CDR3 DNA reads TGTGCCAGCAGTCCAAGGACTAGCTCCTACAATGAGCAGTTCTTC.

The J gene is TRBJ1-4, the V gene TRBV29-1; maybe TRBD1 (6 bases). Trimming removed 6 bases from V and 4 bases from J, with 12 bases in between. The germline V gene encodes CDR1 SQVTM and CDR2 ANQGSEA. This CDR3 is built from 13 residues. The CDR3 protein is CSVWTDHNEKLFF. The CDR3 region has the DNA TGCAGCGTCTGGACAGACCATAATGAAAAACTGTTTTTT.

The chain links TRBV28 to TRBJ1-1; D not certain. With 3 bases removed from V and 7 bases from J, the gap between germline ends came to 12 bases. Germline CDR1 is MDHEN and CDR2 is SYDVKM. The CDR3 is 13 amino acids. The CDR3 DNA sequence: TGTGCCAGCAGTTTTGGATCCGGAGTTGAAGCTTTCTTT. The encoded protein is CASSFGSGVEAFF.

J is TRBJ1-1 and V is TRBV2; D is unresolved. CDR1 SNHLY and CDR2 FYNNEI come from the germline V gene. V was trimmed by 2 bases and J by 3 bases, leaving 16 bases between them. The CDR3 has 16 residues. CDR3 bases: TGTGCCAGCAGTGAAATCGGGTCCACCCCCTACACTGAAGCTTTCTTT. It translates to CASSEIGSTPYTEAFF.

The chain is built from TRBV6-6 and TRBJ1-5, with D possibly being TRBD1 (6 bases). Trimming pared 5 bases from V and 6 bases from J, leaving 17 bases between. Per germline, CDR1 MNHNY and CDR2 SVGAGI (reference sequence). The CDR3 runs to 15 residues. CDR3 sequence: CASSQRYRESQPQHF. The CDR3 region has the DNA TGTGCCAGCAGTCAGAGATACAGGGAAAGTCAGCCCCAGCATTTT.

J is TRBJ1-1 and V is TRBV6-2 or TRBV6-3; 8 nucleotides match TRBD1. Trimming removed 5 bases from V and 1 base from J; junction bases left unmatched: 6. Germline V gives CDR1 MNHEY, CDR2 SVGEGT. This CDR3 is 15 amino acids long. The chain's CDR3 is CASSKGDRKNTEAFF. The CDR3 DNA reads as TGTGCCAGCAGTAAAGGGGACAGGAAGAACACTGAAGCTTTCTTT.